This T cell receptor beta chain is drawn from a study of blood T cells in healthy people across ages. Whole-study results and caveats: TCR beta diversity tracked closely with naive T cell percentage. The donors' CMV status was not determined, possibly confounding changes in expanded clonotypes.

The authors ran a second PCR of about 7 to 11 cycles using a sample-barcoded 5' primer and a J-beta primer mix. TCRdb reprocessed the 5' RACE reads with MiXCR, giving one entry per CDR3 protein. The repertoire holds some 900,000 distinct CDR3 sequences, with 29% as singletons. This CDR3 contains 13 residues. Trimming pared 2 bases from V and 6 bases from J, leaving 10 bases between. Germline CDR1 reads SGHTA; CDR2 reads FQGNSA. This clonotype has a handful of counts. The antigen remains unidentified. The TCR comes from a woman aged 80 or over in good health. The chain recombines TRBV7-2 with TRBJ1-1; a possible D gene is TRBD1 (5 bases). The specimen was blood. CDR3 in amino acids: CASSLQGRAEAFF. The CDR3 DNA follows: TGTGCCAGCAGCTTACAGGGTCGGGCTGAAGCTTTCTTT.